Below are 21 T cell receptor beta chains sequenced from a single sample in a study of cytomegalovirus exposure and HLA in healthy donors. PCR amplification relied on 60 Vbeta primers (plus 13 Jbeta primers). Here immunoSEQ multiplex PCR was the method, and the copy in TCRdb shows in-frame clones only, minus some. This table has about 180,000 clones, roughly 80% appearing once. Sequences were obtained from PBMCs. The receptors were sampled from a boy aged 2-9 years in good health and CMV-seronegative.

The V call is TRBV7-7, the J call TRBJ2-2, with a weak D call TRBD2 (6 bases). The germline gives CDR1 SSHAT, CDR2 FNYEAQ (reference sequence). The V and J ends lost 1 base and 5 bases respectively, with 8 bases between them. This CDR3 is built from 14 residues. In DNA form, the CDR3 reads TGTGCCAGCAGCTTAGATGGAGGGACCGGGGAGCTGTTTTTT. This sequence encodes CASSLDGGTGELFF.

The chain has TRBV6-5 and TRBJ1-6, with 9 bases that match TRBD1. This CDR3 is built from 14 residues. Germline V gives CDR1 MNHEY, CDR2 SVGAGI. V lost 5 bases, J lost 10 bases, and 6 bases stayed unmatched. The CDR3 spells CASSITGQGSPLHF. The CDR3 region has the DNA TGTGCCAGCAGTATCACGGGACAGGGATCACCCCTCCACTTT.

The J gene is TRBJ2-2, the V gene TRBV19; TRBD2 matches at 10 bases. This CDR3 comprises 15 residues. In germline, CDR1 is LNHDA, CDR2 SQIVND (reference sequence). V shed 2 bases and J 5 bases; nucleotides not matched to a gene: 2. The CDR3 region is CASSILAGETGELFF. The CDR3 DNA reads as TGTGCCAGTAGTATACTAGCGGGAGAAACCGGGGAGCTGTTTTTT. Full variable domain (rest looked up from reference TRBV19 and TRBJ2-2): DGGITQSPKYLFRKEGQNVTLSCEQNLNHDAMYWYRQDPGQGLRLIYYSQIVNDFQKGDIAEGYSVSREKKESFPLTVTSAQKNPTAFYLCASSILAGETGELFFGEGSRLTVL.

This chain connects TRBV7-2 to TRBJ2-7; 10 bases are a match to TRBD1. Trimming removed 5 bases from V and 3 bases from J; junction bases left unmatched: 4. CDR3 length: 14 amino acids. The germline CDR1 and CDR2 sequences are SGHTA and FQGNSA. The CDR3 region is CASSRQGASYEQYF. Written as DNA, the CDR3 is TGTGCCAGCAGCCGACAGGGGGCAAGCTACGAGCAGTACTTC.

The chain recombines TRBV19 with TRBJ2-7; 11 bases are shared with TRBD2. V was clipped by 5 bases and J by 5 bases; unmatched bases: 11. Looked up from germline, CDR1 is LNHDA and CDR2 is SQIVND (reference sequence). The CDR3 loop spans 16 amino acids. This CDR3 reads CASSPLAGGSPHEQYF. The CDR3 DNA sequence: TGTGCCAGTAGTCCCCTAGCGGGAGGTTCTCCCCACGAGCAGTACTTC.

To note about this clone: One end of the junction does not line up with germline, which may come from a read error. The chain combines TRBV10-3 with TRBJ2-7; D may be TRBD1 (6 bases). In germline, CDR1 is ENHRY, CDR2 SYGVKD. The CDR3 loop spans 10 amino acids. CDR3 residues: CAISDGTIHF. CDR3 bases: TGTGCCATCAGTGATGGGACAATCCACTTC.

The V gene is TRBV9, the J gene TRBJ2-7; 12 bases fit TRBD2. The germline CDR1 and CDR2 sequences are SGDLS and YYNGEE. This CDR3 contains 17 residues. Trimming at V came to 1 base and at J to 4 bases, leaving 9 bases not matched to a gene. Here the CDR3 reads CASSVNGLAGLPYEQYF. The CDR3 nucleotides read TGTGCCAGCAGCGTAAATGGACTAGCGGGACTACCTTACGAGCAGTACTTC. Supplemented by reference TRBV9 and TRBJ2-7, the full variable domain reads DSGVTQTPKHLITATGQRVTLRCSPRSGDLSVYWYQQSLDQGLQFLIQYYNGEERAKGNILERFSAQQFPDLHSELNLSSLELGDSALYFCASSVNGLAGLPYEQYFGPGTRLTVT.

In DNA form, the CDR3 reads TGTGCCAGCAGCCCCCTGGGGGGTGAGGTCTACAATGAGCAGTTCTTC. Translating gives CASSPLGGEVYNEQFF. The J gene is TRBJ2-1, the V gene TRBV13, with D perhaps TRBD2 (6 bases). The V gene lost 5 bases and the J gene lost 3 bases, with 17 bases spanning the gap. CDR3 size: 16 residues. The V gene's germline CDR1 is PRHDT and CDR2 FYEKMQ (reference sequence). Variable domain in full (rest from reference TRBV13 and TRBJ2-1): AAGVIQSPRHLIKEKRETATLKCYPIPRHDTVYWYQQGPGQDPQFLISFYEKMQSDKGSIPDRFSAQQFSDYHSELNMSSLELGDSALYFCASSPLGGEVYNEQFFGPGTRLTVL.

The rearrangement links TRBV5-4 to TRBJ2-2, with TRBD2 identical over 7 bases. The CDR3 contains 16 residues. The trim removed 0 bases at V and 0 bases at J, leaving 2 bases unmatched. The V gene's germline CDR1 is SGHNT and CDR2 YYREEE (reference sequence). The CDR3 reads CASSLAAGANTGELFF. Here the CDR3 DNA reads TGTGCCAGCAGCTTGGCCGCGGGAGCGAACACCGGGGAGCTGTTTTTT.

This sequence joins TRBV25-1 and TRBJ2-1; D remains ambiguous. The V end lost 6 bases, the J end lost 0 bases, and 9 bases lay between the germline ends. Germline loops: CDR1 MGHDK, CDR2 SYGVNS. The CDR3 runs to 14 residues. CDR3 region: CASSGRGSYNEQFF. CDR3 DNA sequence: TGTGCCAGCAGCGGTAGAGGCTCCTACAATGAGCAGTTCTTC.

The chain is built from TRBV6-1 and TRBJ2-1, with D possibly matching TRBD1 (5 bases). Germline values: CDR1 MNHNS, CDR2 SASEGT. V dropped 9 bases and J dropped 4 bases, with 19 bases sitting between them. The CDR3 has 15 amino acids. This chain's CDR3 is CASSLVADIYNEQFF. CDR3 in DNA: TGTGCCAGTTCATTGGTGGCGGACATATACAATGAGCAGTTCTTC.

This clone was detected once. The chain links TRBV5-4 to TRBJ1-1, with a weak D call TRBD1 (6 bases). CDR3 length: 16 residues. The germline V gene encodes CDR1 SGHNT and CDR2 YYREEE (reference sequence). Trimming removed 3 bases from V and 1 base from J, with 16 bases in between. Here the CDR3 reads CASSSEPGHPNTEAFF. The CDR3 DNA reads TGTGCCAGCAGCTCCGAGCCGGGACACCCGAACACTGAAGCTTTCTTT.

Written as DNA, the CDR3 is TGTGCCAGCAGCTTCGGCACAGCACCTGGAAACACCATATATTTT. Amino acids: CASSFGTAPGNTIYF. The gene calls are TRBV7-6 and TRBJ1-3; D not certain. This CDR3 spans 15 amino acids. In germline, CDR1 is SGHVS, CDR2 FNYEAQ. The V and J ends lost 3 bases and 2 bases respectively, with 11 bases between them.

Here the CDR3 reads CASSATGAGGEQYF. The CDR3 coding sequence is TGTGCCAGCAGCGCGACAGGGGCTGGGGGTGAGCAGTACTTC. The gene calls are TRBV9 and TRBJ2-7, with 8 nucleotides matching TRBD1. CDR3 length: 14 residues. J lost 7 bases, V lost 3 bases, and 9 bases had no gene match. The V gene's germline CDR1 is SGDLS and CDR2 YYNGEE.

V gene TRBV11-3 combines with J gene TRBJ2-5; TRBD1 might be the D (6 bases). Looked up from germline, CDR1 is SGHNT and CDR2 is YENEEA. The CDR3 runs 13 residues. Trimming removed 5 bases from V and 5 bases from J, with 12 bases in between. The CDR3: CASSRTGSETQYF. The CDR3 region has the DNA TGTGCCAGCAGCCGTACAGGGAGCGAGACCCAGTACTTC. Together with reference TRBV11-3 and TRBJ2-5, the CDR3 gives the full variable domain: EAGVVQSPRYKIIEKKQPVAFWCNPISGHNTLYWYLQNLGQGPELLIRYENEEAVDDSQLPKDRFSAERLKGVDSTLKIQPAELGDSAVYLCASSRTGSETQYFGPGTRLLVL.

The chain links TRBV21-1 to TRBJ2-2; the table's D gene call, TRBD1, was not cross checked with the DNA. TRBV21-1 is a recognized pseudogene. This CDR3 region has 17 residues. Here the CDR3 reads CASSTSGRDRNTEELFF. In nucleotides, the CDR3 is TGTGCCAGCAGCACCTCTGGCCGGGACAGAAACACCGAGGAGCTGTTTTTT.

The chain links TRBV28 to TRBJ2-7; 7 positions agree with TRBD1. The CDR3 is 15 amino acids. With 5 bases clipped from V and 4 bases from J, the junction kept 11 bases outside the gene matches. Germline CDR1 MDHEN, CDR2 SYDVKM. The CDR3 bases are TGTGCCAGCAGTCCTTCTGGGACAGTACGTTACGAGCAGTACTTC. Translated: CASSPSGTVRYEQYF.

The chain employs TRBV5-6 and TRBJ1-3; D remains ambiguous. This CDR3 spans 16 amino acids. Looked up from germline, CDR1 is SGHDT and CDR2 is YYEEEE. Between the trimmed V and J ends, which lost 4 bases and 4 bases, there was a span of 18 bases. The CDR3 DNA reads as TGTGCCAGCAGCATCCAGGTGGATCTACTCGGAAACACCATATATTTT. The encoded protein is CASSIQVDLLGNTIYF.

The rearrangement uses TRBV29-1 and TRBJ2-5; D might be TRBD1 (5 bases). Matching the DNA end better, TRBJ2-7 makes the J call doubtful. Germline CDR1 and CDR2: SQVTM and ANQGSEA. The length of the CDR3 is 12 residues. The CDR3 sequence is CSVERGGVEQYF. CDR3 coding DNA: TGCAGCGTTGAAAGGGGTGGCGTCGAGCAGTACTTC.

V gene TRBV2 combines with J gene TRBJ2-7; 8 bases are a match to TRBD1. Germline-derived CDR1 and CDR2 are SNHLY and FYNNEI. The CDR3 is 14 residues long. Trimming at V came to 5 bases and at J to 2 bases, leaving 5 bases not matched to a gene. The CDR3 DNA reads as TGTGCCAGCAGTTCTGACAGGGGCGCCTACGAGCAGTACTTC. Translation: CASSSDRGAYEQYF.

V gene TRBV11-3 combines with J gene TRBJ2-2; 11 bases line up with TRBD1. With V trimmed by 5 bases and J by 3 bases, 2 bases remained unmatched. The CDR3 covers 15 residues. Germline V lookup: CDR1 SGHNT, CDR2 YENEEA. CDR3 DNA: TGTGCCAGCAGCCGGGACAGGGGGGACACCGGGGAGCTGTTTTTT. This sequence encodes CASSRDRGDTGELFF.